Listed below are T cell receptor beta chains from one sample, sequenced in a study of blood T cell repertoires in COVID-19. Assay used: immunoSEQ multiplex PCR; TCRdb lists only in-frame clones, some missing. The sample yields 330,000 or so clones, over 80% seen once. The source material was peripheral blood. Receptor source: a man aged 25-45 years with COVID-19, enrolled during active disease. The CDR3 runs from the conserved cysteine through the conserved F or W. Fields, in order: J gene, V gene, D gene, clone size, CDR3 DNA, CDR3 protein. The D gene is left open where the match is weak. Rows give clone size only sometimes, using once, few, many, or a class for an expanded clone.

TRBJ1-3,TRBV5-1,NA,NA,TGCGCCAGCAGCTTGTGGTTGACAGGACAAACCTACTCTGGAAACACCATATATTTT,CASSLWLTGQTYSGNTIYF
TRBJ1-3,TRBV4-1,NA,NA,TGCGCCAGCAGCCAAGTAACCGGGGGAGGAAACACCATATATTTT,CASSQVTGGGNTIYF
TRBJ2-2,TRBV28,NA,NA,TGTGCCAGCCTCGACAGATCGAACACCGGGGAGCTGTTTTTT,CASLDRSNTGELFF
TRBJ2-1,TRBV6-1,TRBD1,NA,TGTGCCAGCAGTGGGAGTTTTAAGGGGGCTGACGTTTACAATGAGCAGTTCTTC,CASSGSFKGADVYNEQFF
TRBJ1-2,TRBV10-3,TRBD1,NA,TGTGCCATCAGGCCGGGACAGGGGCCGGGAGGCTACACCTTC,CAIRPGQGPGGYTF
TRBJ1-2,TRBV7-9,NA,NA,TGTGCCAGCAGCTTAGCCACACTACCTAACTATGGCTACACCTTC,CASSLATLPNYGYTF
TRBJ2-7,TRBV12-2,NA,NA,TGTGCAAGTCGCTTAGGGTGGCTAGCGGGAGGCCACGAGCAGTACTTC,CASRLGWLAGGHEQYF
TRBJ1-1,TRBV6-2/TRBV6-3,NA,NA,TGTGCCAGCAGTTCCAGGACTAGGAACACTGAAGCTTTCTTT,CASSSRTRNTEAFF
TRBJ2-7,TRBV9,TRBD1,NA,TGTGCCAGCAGCGCCCCCACCGGACAGGGTCGGCACGAGCAGTACTTC,CASSAPTGQGRHEQYF
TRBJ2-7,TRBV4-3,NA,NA,TGCGCCAGCAGCCAAGAGGGGCAGACCTCCTACGAGCAGTACTTC,CASSQEGQTSYEQYF
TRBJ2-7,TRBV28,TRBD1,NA,TGTGCCAGCAGTTTAGGCTGGGACAGGGAGGCGCGGCAGTACTTC,CASSLGWDREARQYF
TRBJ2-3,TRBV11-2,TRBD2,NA,TGTGCCAGCAGCCTACGAGCGGGGGAGACAGATACGCAGTATTTT,CASSLRAGETDTQYF
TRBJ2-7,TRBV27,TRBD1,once,TGTGCCAGCAGTCAATCCGGGACAGGGATACGACACGAGCAGTACTTC,CASSQSGTGIRHEQYF
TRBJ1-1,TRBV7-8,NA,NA,TGTGCCAGCAGCTTAGAACTCCGCGCGTACACTGAAGCTTTCTTT,CASSLELRAYTEAFF
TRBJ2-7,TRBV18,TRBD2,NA,TGTGCCAGCTCACCATCTTCTACCGAGACTAGCGGGTATTACGAGCAGTACTTC,CASSPSSTETSGYYEQYF
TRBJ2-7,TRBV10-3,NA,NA,TGTGCCATCAGTGAGTCCATTAGATACGAGCAGTACTTC,CAISESIRYEQYF
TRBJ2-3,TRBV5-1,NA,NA,TGCGCCAGCAGCTTTCCCGGGAGCCGCACAGATACGCAGTATTTT,CASSFPGSRTDTQYF
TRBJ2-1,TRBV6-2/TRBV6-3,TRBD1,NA,TGTGCCAGCAGTCTAGACAGGGGCTCCTACAATGAGCAGTTCTTC,CASSLDRGSYNEQFF
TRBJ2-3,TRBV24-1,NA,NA,TGTGCCACCAGTGATGCCGGGGAGGTCACAGATACGCAGTATTTT,CATSDAGEVTDTQYF
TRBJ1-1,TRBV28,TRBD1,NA,TGTGCCAGCAGTTGGGGGCAGGGGGCGGGTACTGAAGCTTTCTTT,CASSWGQGAGTEAFF
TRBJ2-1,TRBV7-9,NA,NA,TGTGCCAGCAGCTTAGTAGAGGATGAGCAGTTCTTC,CASSLVEDEQFF
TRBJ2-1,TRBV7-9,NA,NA,TGTGCCAGCGGAGGGGCGGGTTACAATGAGCAGTTCTTC,CASGGAGYNEQFF
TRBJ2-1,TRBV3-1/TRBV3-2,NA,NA,TGTGCCAGCAGCCAAGTTCATATTTCTACGGACAATGAGCAGTTCTTC,CASSQVHISTDNEQFF
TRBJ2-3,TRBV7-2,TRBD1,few,TGTGCCAGCATAGGACAGGGTGAAGATACGCAGTATTTT,CASIGQGEDTQYF
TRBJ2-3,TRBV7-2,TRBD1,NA,TGTGCCAGCAGCCCGGGACAGGGGACAGATACGCAGTATTTT,CASSPGQGTDTQYF
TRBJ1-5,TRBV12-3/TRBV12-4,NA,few,TGTGCCAGCAGTTCGAGGGGCAATCAGCCCCAGCATTTT,CASSSRGNQPQHF
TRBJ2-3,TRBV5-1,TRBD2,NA,TGCGCCAGCAGCTTAGGACTAGCATTAGACACAGATACGCAGTATTTT,CASSLGLALDTDTQYF
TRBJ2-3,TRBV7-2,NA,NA,TGTGCCAGCAGCTTGTGGGGGGAAGGGCCAGATACGCAGTATTTT,CASSLWGEGPDTQYF
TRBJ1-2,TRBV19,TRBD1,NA,TGTGCCAGTAGTCTAGGGGGCGCGGGAGGCTACACCTTC,CASSLGGAGGYTF
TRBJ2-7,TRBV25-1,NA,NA,TGTGCCAGCAGGATAATAGAGGACGAGCAGTACTTC,CASRIIEDEQYF
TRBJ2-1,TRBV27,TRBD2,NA,TGTGCCAGCTCCTCCGGGACTAGCGGGCACGGGGTCTCCTACAATGAGCAGTTCTTC,CASSSGTSGHGVSYNEQFF
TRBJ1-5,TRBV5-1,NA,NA,TGCGCCAGCAGCTTGACATCGGGACTCCAAAATCAGCCCCAGCATTTT,CASSLTSGLQNQPQHF
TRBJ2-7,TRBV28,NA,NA,TGTGCCAGCAGTTCCCTTTTCAGGGGTTCATCCTACGAGCAGTACTTC,CASSSLFRGSSYEQYF